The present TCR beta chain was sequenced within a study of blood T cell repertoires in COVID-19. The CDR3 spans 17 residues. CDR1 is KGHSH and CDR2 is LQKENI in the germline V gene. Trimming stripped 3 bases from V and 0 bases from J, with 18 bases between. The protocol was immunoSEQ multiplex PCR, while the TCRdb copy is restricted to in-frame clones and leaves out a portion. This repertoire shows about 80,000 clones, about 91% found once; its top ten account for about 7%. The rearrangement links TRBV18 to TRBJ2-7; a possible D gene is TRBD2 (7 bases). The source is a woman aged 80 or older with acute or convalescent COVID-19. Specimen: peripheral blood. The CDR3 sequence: CASSPVGRGPSSYEQYF. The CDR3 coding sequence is TGTGCCAGCTCACCCGTAGGGCGGGGGCCCAGCTCCTACGAGCAGTACTTC.